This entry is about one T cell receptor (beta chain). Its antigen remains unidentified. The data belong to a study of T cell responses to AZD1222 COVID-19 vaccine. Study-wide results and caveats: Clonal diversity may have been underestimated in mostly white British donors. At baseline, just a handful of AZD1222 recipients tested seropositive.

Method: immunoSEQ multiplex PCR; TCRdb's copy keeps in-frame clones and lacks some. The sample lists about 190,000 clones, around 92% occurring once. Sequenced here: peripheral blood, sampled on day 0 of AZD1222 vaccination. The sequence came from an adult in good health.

CDR3 DNA sequence: TGTGCCAGCAGTTTAAAGGTGGGGGGGACCCAGTACTTC. It translates to CASSLKVGGTQYF. The chain couples TRBV12-3 or TRBV12-4 to TRBJ2-5; tentatively, D is TRBD2 (6 bases). The V end lost 2 bases, the J end lost 7 bases, and 11 bases lay between the germline ends. The CDR3 spans 13 residues.